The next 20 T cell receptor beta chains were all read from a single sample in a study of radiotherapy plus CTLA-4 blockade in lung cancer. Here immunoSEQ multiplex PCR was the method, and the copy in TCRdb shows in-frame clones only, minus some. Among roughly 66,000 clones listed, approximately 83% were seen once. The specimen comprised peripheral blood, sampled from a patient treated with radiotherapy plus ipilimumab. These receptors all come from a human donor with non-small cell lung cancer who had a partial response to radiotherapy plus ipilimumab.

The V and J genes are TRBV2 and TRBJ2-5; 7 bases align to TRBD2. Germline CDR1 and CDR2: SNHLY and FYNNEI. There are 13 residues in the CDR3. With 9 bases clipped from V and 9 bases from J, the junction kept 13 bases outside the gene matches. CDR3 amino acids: CASSGRESLPQYF. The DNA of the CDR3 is TGTGCCAGTTCGGGGCGGGAGAGCCTCCCCCAGTACTTC.

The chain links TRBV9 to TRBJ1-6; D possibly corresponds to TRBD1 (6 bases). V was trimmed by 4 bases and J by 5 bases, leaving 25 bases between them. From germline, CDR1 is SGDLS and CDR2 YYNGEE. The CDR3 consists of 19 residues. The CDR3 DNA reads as TGTGCCAGCAGCCACCCTGGGGGTGGGGGCTCCACCAATAATTCACCCCTCCACTTT. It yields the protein CASSHPGGGGSTNNSPLHF.

The DNA for the CDR3 is TGTGCCAGCAGTTCTAGGCAGGGAGGCCAGCCCCAGCATTTT. Protein: CASSSRQGGQPQHF. This chain links TRBV28 with TRBJ1-5; TRBD1 is a possible D gene (5 bases). This CDR3 contains 14 residues. V gave up 4 bases and J gave up 7 bases, with 14 bases separating them. Germline CDR1 reads MDHEN; CDR2 reads SYDVKM.

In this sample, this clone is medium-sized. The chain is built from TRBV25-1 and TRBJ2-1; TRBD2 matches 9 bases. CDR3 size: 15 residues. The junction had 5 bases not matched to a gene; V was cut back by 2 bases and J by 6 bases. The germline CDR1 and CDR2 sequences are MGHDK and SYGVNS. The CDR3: CASSEQGLALNEQFF. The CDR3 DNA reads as TGTGCCAGCAGTGAACAAGGACTAGCGCTCAATGAGCAGTTCTTC.

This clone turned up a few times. CDR3 loop: CASTIGGTVNTEAFF. The CDR3 DNA is TGTGCCAGCACCATAGGGGGTACAGTGAACACTGAAGCTTTCTTT. The chain combines TRBV2 with TRBJ1-1; TRBD1 is a possible D gene (6 bases). There are 15 residues in the CDR3. V lost 7 bases and J 0 bases, leaving 15 bases between the germline ends. CDR1 is SNHLY and CDR2 is FYNNEI in the germline V gene.

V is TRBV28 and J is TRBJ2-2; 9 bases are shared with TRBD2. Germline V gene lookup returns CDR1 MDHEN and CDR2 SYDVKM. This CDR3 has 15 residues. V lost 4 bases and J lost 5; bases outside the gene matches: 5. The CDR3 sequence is CASSWKAGGTGELFF. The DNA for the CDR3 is TGTGCCAGCAGTTGGAAAGCGGGAGGTACCGGGGAGCTGTTTTTT. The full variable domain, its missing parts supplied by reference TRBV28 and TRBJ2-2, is DVKVTQSSRYLVKRTGEKVFLECVQDMDHENMFWYRQDPGLGLRLIYFSYDVKMKEKGDIPEGYSVSREKKERFSLILESASTNQTSMYLCASSWKAGGTGELFFGEGSRLTVL.

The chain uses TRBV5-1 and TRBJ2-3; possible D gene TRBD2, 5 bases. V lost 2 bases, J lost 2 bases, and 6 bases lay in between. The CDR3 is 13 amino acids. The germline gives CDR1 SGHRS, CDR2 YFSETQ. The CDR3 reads CASSFRDTDTQYF. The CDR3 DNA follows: TGCGCCAGCAGCTTCCGGGACACAGATACGCAGTATTTT.

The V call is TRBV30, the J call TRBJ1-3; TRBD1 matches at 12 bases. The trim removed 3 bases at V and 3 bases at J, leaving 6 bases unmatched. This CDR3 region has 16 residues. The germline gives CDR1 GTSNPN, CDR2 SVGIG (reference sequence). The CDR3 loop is CAWRRGQGAVGNTIYF. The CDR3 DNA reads TGTGCCTGGAGAAGGGGACAGGGGGCTGTTGGAAACACCATATATTTT.

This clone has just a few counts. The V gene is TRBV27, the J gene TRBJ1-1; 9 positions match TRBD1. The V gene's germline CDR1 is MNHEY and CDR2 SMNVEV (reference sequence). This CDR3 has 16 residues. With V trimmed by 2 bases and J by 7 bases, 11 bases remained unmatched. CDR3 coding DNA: TGTGCCAGCAGTTTACTCCCAGGACAGGGGAAAGATGAAGCTTTCTTT. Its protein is CASSLLPGQGKDEAFF.

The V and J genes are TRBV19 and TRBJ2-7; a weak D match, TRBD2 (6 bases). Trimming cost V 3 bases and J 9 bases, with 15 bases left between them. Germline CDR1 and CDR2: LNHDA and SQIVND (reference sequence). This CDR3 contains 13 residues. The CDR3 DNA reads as TGTGCCAGTAGTATGAGAGCGCGGGAAGGGCAGTACTTC. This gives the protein CASSMRAREGQYF.

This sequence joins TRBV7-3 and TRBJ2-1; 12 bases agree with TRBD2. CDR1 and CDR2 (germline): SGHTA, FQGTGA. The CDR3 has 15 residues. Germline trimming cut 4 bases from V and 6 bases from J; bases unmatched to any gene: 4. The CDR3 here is CASSSLAGGFNEQFF. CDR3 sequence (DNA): TGTGCCAGCAGCTCACTAGCGGGAGGATTCAATGAGCAGTTCTTC.

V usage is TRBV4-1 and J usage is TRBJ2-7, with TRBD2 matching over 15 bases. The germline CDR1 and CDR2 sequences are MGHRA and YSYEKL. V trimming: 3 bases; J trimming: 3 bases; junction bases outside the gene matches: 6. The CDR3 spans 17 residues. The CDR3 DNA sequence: TGCGCCAGCAGCCAGACTCCGGGACTAGCGGGAGGCTACGAGCAGTACTTC. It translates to CASSQTPGLAGGYEQYF.

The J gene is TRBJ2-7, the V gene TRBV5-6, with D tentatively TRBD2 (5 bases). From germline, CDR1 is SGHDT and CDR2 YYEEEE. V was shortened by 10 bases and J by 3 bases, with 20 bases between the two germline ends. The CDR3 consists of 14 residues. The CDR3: CAPLGLAIHYEQYF. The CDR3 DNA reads TGTGCCCCCCTCGGGCTAGCTATACACTACGAGCAGTACTTC.

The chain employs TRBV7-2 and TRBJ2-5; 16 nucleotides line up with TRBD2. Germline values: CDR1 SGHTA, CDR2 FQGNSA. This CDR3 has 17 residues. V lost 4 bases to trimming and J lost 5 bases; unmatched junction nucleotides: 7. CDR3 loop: CASSSGTSGRARETQYF. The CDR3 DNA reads TGTGCCAGCAGCTCGGGGACTAGCGGGAGGGCCAGGGAGACCCAGTACTTC.

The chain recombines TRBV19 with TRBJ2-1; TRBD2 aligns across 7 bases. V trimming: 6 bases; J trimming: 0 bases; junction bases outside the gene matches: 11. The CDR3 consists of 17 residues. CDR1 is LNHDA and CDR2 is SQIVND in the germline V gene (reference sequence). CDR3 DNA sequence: TGTGCCAGTAGCCCCTCCCTAGCGGCCAGCTCCTACAATGAGCAGTTCTTC. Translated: CASSPSLAASSYNEQFF.

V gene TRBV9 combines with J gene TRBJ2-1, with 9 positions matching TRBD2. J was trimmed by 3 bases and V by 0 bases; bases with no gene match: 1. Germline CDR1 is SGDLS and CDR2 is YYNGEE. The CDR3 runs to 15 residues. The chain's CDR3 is CASSVGLADYNEQFF. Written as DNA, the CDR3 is TGTGCCAGCAGCGTAGGACTAGCGGACTACAATGAGCAGTTCTTC.

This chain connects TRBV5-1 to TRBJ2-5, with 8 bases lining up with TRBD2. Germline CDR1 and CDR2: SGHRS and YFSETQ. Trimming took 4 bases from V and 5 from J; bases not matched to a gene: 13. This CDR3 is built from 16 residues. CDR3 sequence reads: CASSPNAGGGGETQYF. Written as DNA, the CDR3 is TGCGCCAGCAGCCCCAACGCCGGGGGGGGTGGGGAGACCCAGTACTTC. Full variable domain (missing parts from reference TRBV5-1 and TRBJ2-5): KAGVTQTPRYLIKTRGQQVTLSCSPISGHRSVSWYQQTPGQGLQFLFEYFSETQRNKGNFPGRFSGRQFSNSRSEMNVSTLELGDSALYLCASSPNAGGGGETQYFGPGTRLLVL.

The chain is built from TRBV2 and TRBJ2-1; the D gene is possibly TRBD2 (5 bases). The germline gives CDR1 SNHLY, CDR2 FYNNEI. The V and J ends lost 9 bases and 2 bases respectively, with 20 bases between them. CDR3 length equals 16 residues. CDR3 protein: CARDSLARAPYNEQFF. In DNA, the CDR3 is TGTGCCAGGGACTCCTTAGCGAGGGCACCCTACAATGAGCAGTTCTTC.

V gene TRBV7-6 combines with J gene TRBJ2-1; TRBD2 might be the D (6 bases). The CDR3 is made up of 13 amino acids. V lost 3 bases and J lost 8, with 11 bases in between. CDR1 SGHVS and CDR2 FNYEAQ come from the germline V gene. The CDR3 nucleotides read TGTGCCAGCAGCTTGGGACTCCCAGATGAGCAGTTCTTC. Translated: CASSLGLPDEQFF. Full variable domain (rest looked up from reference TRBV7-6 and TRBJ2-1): GAGVSQSPRYKVTKRGQDVALRCDPISGHVSLYWYRQALGQGPEFLTYFNYEAQQDKSGLPNDRFSAERPEGSISTLTIQRTEQRDSAMYRCASSLGLPDEQFFGPGTRLTVL.

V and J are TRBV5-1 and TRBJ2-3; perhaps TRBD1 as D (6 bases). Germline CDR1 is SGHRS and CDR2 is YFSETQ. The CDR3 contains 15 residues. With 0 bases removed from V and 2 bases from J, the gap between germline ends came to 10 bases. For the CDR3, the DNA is TGCGCCAGCAGCTTGGGACAGGCCAACACAGATACGCAGTATTTT. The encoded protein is CASSLGQANTDTQYF. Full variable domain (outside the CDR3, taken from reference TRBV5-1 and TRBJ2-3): KAGVTQTPRYLIKTRGQQVTLSCSPISGHRSVSWYQQTPGQGLQFLFEYFSETQRNKGNFPGRFSGRQFSNSRSEMNVSTLELGDSALYLCASSLGQANTDTQYFGPGTRLTVL.